These T cell receptor beta chains were read from a single sample in a study of identical twins. TCRdb used MiXCR to reprocess the 5' RACE reads, holding one entry per CDR3 protein. There are hundreds of thousands of distinct CDR3 sequences in the sample; about 20% occur only once, and 4% to 4.5% lies in the top ten. These data also featured in a second study, about T cells expressing NK-cell markers.

What was sequenced was PBMCs. These TCRs come from a woman younger than 30 in good health. The CDR3 runs from the conserved cysteine through the conserved F or W. The order of the fields is V gene, clone size, J gene, D gene, CDR3 protein, CDR3 DNA. D genes are given only for firm matches. A clone size is listed for some rows: how often the clone was seen (once, few, many), or a class if it is expanded.

v_gene: TRBV7-6
abundance: few
j_gene: TRBJ2-1
d_gene: TRBD2
CDR3aa: CASSLAGLVANEQFF
CDR3nt: TGTGCCAGCAGCTTAGCGGGACTAGTGGCCAATGAGCAGTTCTTC

v_gene: TRBV29-1
abundance: few
j_gene: TRBJ2-1
d_gene: .
CDR3aa: CSVGPSANEQFF
CDR3nt: TGCAGCGTTGGCCCCTCTGCCAATGAGCAGTTCTTC

v_gene: TRBV7-3
abundance: .
j_gene: TRBJ2-3
d_gene: TRBD1
CDR3aa: CASSLRPWTGNTDTQYF
CDR3nt: TGTGCCAGCAGCTTAAGGCCCTGGACAGGAAACACAGATACGCAGTATTTT

v_gene: TRBV29-1
abundance: many
j_gene: TRBJ1-2
d_gene: TRBD1
CDR3aa: CSDGQGYGYTF
CDR3nt: TGCAGCGATGGACAGGGATATGGCTACACCTTC

v_gene: TRBV20-1
abundance: many
j_gene: TRBJ2-1
d_gene: TRBD2
CDR3aa: CSARMTSGSGDEQFF
CDR3nt: TGCAGTGCTAGAATGACTAGCGGGAGCGGGGATGAGCAGTTCTTC

v_gene: TRBV29-1
abundance: .
j_gene: TRBJ2-7
d_gene: TRBD1
CDR3aa: CSVERDRGFNEQYF
CDR3nt: TGCAGCGTTGAAAGGGACAGGGGATTCAACGAGCAGTACTTC

v_gene: TRBV15
abundance: few
j_gene: TRBJ2-3
d_gene: .
CDR3aa: CATSRDLAVDTQYF
CDR3nt: TGTGCCACCAGCAGAGATCTAGCAGTAGATACGCAGTATTTT

v_gene: TRBV6-2/TRBV6-3
abundance: few
j_gene: TRBJ1-5
d_gene: TRBD1
CDR3aa: CASSYGTGGSNQPQHF
CDR3nt: TGTGCCAGCAGTTACGGGACAGGGGGAAGCAATCAGCCCCAGCATTTT

v_gene: TRBV24-1
abundance: .
j_gene: TRBJ2-2
d_gene: .
CDR3aa: CATSDGRNTGELFF
CDR3nt: TGTGCCACCAGTGATGGTCGGAACACCGGGGAGCTGTTTTTT

v_gene: TRBV10-3
abundance: .
j_gene: TRBJ1-1
d_gene: .
CDR3aa: CAITGVLNTEAFF
CDR3nt: TGTGCCATCACAGGGGTTTTGAACACTGAAGCTTTCTTT

v_gene: TRBV20-1
abundance: many
j_gene: TRBJ2-1
d_gene: .
CDR3aa: CSARDQGRAPYNEQFF
CDR3nt: TGCAGTGCTAGAGATCAGGGCAGGGCCCCCTACAATGAGCAGTTCTTC

v_gene: TRBV7-9
abundance: .
j_gene: TRBJ1-6
d_gene: .
CDR3aa: CASSLYGALINSPLHF
CDR3nt: TGTGCCAGCAGCTTATATGGGGCACTTATTAATTCACCCCTCCACTTT

v_gene: TRBV10-1
abundance: few
j_gene: TRBJ2-7
d_gene: .
CDR3aa: CASSGGQSPYEQYF
CDR3nt: TGCGCCAGCAGTGGCGGACAGTCTCCCTACGAGCAGTACTTC

v_gene: TRBV7-9
abundance: .
j_gene: TRBJ2-7
d_gene: TRBD2
CDR3aa: CASTKTSGSYEQYF
CDR3nt: TGTGCCAGCACAAAGACTAGCGGTTCCTACGAGCAGTACTTC

v_gene: TRBV6-1
abundance: few
j_gene: TRBJ2-1
d_gene: .
CDR3aa: CASSRNRARLGGSYNEQFF
CDR3nt: TGTGCCAGCAGCCGAAATCGTGCCCGGTTAGGGGGTTCCTACAATGAGCAGTTCTTC

v_gene: TRBV6-1
abundance: .
j_gene: TRBJ1-4
d_gene: TRBD1
CDR3aa: CASSQKAGGREKLFF
CDR3nt: TGTGCCAGCAGCCAGAAGGCAGGGGGCAGGGAAAAACTGTTTTTT

v_gene: TRBV6-5
abundance: .
j_gene: TRBJ2-1
d_gene: .
CDR3aa: CASSYLSRRREQFF
CDR3nt: TGTGCCAGCAGTTACTTATCAAGGAGAAGGGAGCAGTTCTTC